These 12 T cell receptor beta chains share one sample of origin, sequenced in a study of cytomegalovirus exposure and HLA in healthy donors. It was with 60 Vbeta and 13 Jbeta primers that the PCR ran. This table comes from immunoSEQ multiplex PCR, and its TCRdb copy is limited to in-frame clones, with some not included. This sample carries approximately 190,000 clones, more than 75% of them seen once, and the ten largest clones take approximately 0.8%. The sequenced sample was PBMCs. All receptors derive from a woman aged 18-29 years in good health and CMV-seronegative.

Here the CDR3 reads CASNLAGAGEQYF. CDR3 sequence (DNA): TGTGCCAGCAACTTAGCGGGAGCGGGCGAGCAGTACTTC. The chain joins TRBV28 to TRBJ2-7; TRBD2 matches at 9 bases. This CDR3 spans 13 amino acids. Trimming cost V 7 bases and J 6 bases; bases outside gene matches: 7. The germline CDR1 and CDR2 sequences are MDHEN and SYDVKM.

The chain uses TRBV6-5 and TRBJ2-2; the match to TRBD1 covers 10 bases. The V gene end was trimmed by 6 bases and the J gene end by 4 bases; junction bases not matched to a gene: 2. CDR1 MNHEY and CDR2 SVGAGI come from the germline V gene. The CDR3 contains 14 residues. The CDR3 DNA reads as TGTGCCAGCAGCCGGACAGGGGGCACCGGGGAGCTGTTTTTT. Amino acids: CASSRTGGTGELFF.

The rearrangement joins TRBV2 to TRBJ2-7; 9 nucleotides match TRBD2. The V gene's germline CDR1 is SNHLY and CDR2 FYNNEI. The J segment lost 4 bases and the V segment lost 7 bases, leaving 11 bases of the junction unmatched. The CDR3 has 15 residues. In nucleotides, the CDR3 is TGTGCCAGCATCAGTCGGGCTAGCGGGACTTACGAGCAGTACTTC. Translating it yields CASISRASGTYEQYF.

The genes are TRBV6-5 and TRBJ2-5; TRBD2 matches at 10 bases. With V trimmed by 8 bases and J by 5 bases, 11 bases remained unmatched. CDR1 and CDR2 (germline): MNHEY, SVGAGI. The CDR3 is made up of 15 amino acids. The CDR3 sequence is CASGLQRGGFETQYF. In DNA form, the CDR3 reads TGTGCCAGCGGGCTCCAGCGGGGGGGCTTTGAGACCCAGTACTTC.

The chain recombines TRBV18 with TRBJ2-1; 7 bases are shared with TRBD1. The germline V gene encodes CDR1 KGHSH and CDR2 LQKENI. V trimming: 5 bases; J trimming: 2 bases; junction bases outside the gene matches: 3. This CDR3 spans 14 amino acids. The CDR3 DNA sequence: TGTGCCAGCTCAACGGGGACAGCCTACAATGAGCAGTTCTTC. This translates into CASSTGTAYNEQFF.

The V call is TRBV7-3, the J call TRBJ2-5; 8 bases align to TRBD1. With V trimmed by 2 bases and J by 4 bases, 6 bases remained unmatched. Germline CDR1 and CDR2: SGHTA and FQGTGA. The CDR3 spans 15 residues. CDR3 coding DNA: TGTGCCAGCAGCTTATCCGCAGGGGGCATAGAGACCCAGTACTTC. Its protein is CASSLSAGGIETQYF.

The chain combines TRBV10-3 with TRBJ1-2; no firm D call. The CDR3 has 12 residues. CDR1 is ENHRY, CDR2 SYGVKD, per germline. Trimming pared 0 bases from V and 12 bases from J, leaving 11 bases between. The CDR3 is CAISESIGEDTF. The CDR3 nucleotides read TGTGCCATCAGTGAGTCTATCGGGGAGGACACCTTC.

The V and J genes are TRBV5-4 and TRBJ2-3, with 8 bases fitting TRBD1. The V gene's germline CDR1 is SGHNT and CDR2 YYREEE (reference sequence). V dropped 2 bases and J dropped 9; count of bases not matched to a gene: 11. This CDR3 comprises 15 residues. The CDR3 reads CASSFKTGASDTQYF. CDR3 bases: TGTGCCAGCAGCTTTAAGACAGGGGCGTCCGACACGCAGTATTTT.

The chain is built from TRBV18 and TRBJ2-1; 14 bases are a match to TRBD2. The trim removed 3 bases at V and 7 bases at J, leaving 2 bases unmatched. The CDR3 has 15 amino acids. Germline V gene data show CDR1 as KGHSH and CDR2 as LQKENI. CDR3 sequence reads: CASSPGTSGRNEQFF. CDR3 sequence (DNA): TGTGCCAGCTCACCCGGGACTAGCGGGAGAAATGAGCAGTTCTTC.

This clone was picked up one time. The chain joins TRBV29-1 to TRBJ2-7, with TRBD2 matching 13 bases. This CDR3 is 15 amino acids long. Trimming took 2 bases from V and 0 from J; bases not matched to a gene: 1. The V gene's germline CDR1 is SQVTM and CDR2 ANQGSEA. Written as DNA, the CDR3 is TGCAGCGTTGAACGACTAGCGGGGGGCTCCTACGAGCAGTACTTC. Translated: CSVERLAGGSYEQYF.

This sequence joins TRBV11-2 and TRBJ2-5, with 12 bases identical to TRBD1. Germline values: CDR1 SGHAT, CDR2 FQNNGV. The CDR3 spans 17 residues. V dropped 3 bases and J dropped 5; count of bases not matched to a gene: 10. The CDR3 region has the DNA TGTGCCAGCAGCTTGGACAGGGACAGGGGGCATGGGGAGACCCAGTACTTC. Residues: CASSLDRDRGHGETQYF.

The J gene is TRBJ2-1, the V gene TRBV18; D may be TRBD2 (5 bases). V lost 1 base and J 3 bases, leaving 10 bases between the germline ends. This CDR3 is 15 amino acids long. CDR1 KGHSH and CDR2 LQKENI come from the germline V gene. The CDR3 loop reads CASSPRETSYNEQFF. CDR3 in DNA: TGTGCCAGCTCACCACGGGAGACGAGCTACAATGAGCAGTTCTTC.